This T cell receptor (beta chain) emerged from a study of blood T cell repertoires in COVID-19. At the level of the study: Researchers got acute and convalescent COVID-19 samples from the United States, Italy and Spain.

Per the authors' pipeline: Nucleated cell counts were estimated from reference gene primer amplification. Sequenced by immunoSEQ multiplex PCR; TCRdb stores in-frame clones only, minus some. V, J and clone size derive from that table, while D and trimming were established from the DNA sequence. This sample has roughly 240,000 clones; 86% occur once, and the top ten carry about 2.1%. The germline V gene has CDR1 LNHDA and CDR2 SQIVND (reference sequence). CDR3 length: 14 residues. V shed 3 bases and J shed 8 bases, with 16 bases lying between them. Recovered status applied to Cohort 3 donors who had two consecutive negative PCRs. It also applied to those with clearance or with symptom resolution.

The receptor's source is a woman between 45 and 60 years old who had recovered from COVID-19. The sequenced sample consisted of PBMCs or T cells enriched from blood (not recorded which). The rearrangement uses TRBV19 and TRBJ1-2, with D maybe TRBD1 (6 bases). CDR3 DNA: TGTGCCAGTAGTATTAGGGCAGGGGCTGGGGGCTACACCTTC. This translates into CASSIRAGAGGYTF.